The 9 T cell receptor beta chains reported below all come from one sample, sequenced in a study of spatial heterogeneity in lung cancer. TCRdb independently ran MiXCR on the 5' RACE reads; one entry per CDR3 protein. The data contain around 110,000 distinct CDR3 sequences, 12% of them singletons. Specified time point: blood at routine non-recurrence follow-up after resection. Whole RNA, which was extracted from tumor, nontumor lung tissue or frozen PBMC, was sequenced without any cell sorting. Source: PBMCs, taken at follow-up. The source is a male donor with early-stage non-small cell lung cancer.

The CDR3 DNA reads as TGCGCCAGCAGGACTAGCGGGAACACCGGGGAGCTGTTTTTT. It codes for CASRTSGNTGELFF. The rearrangement joins TRBV4-3 to TRBJ2-2; 9 bases align to TRBD2. The CDR3 has 14 amino acids. In germline, CDR1 is LGHNA, CDR2 YSLEER. V shed 6 bases, J shed 1 base, and the junction held 0 bases outside the gene matches.

This chain connects TRBV5-4 to TRBJ2-7, with 7 positions matching TRBD1. This CDR3 contains 14 residues. The V gene's germline CDR1 is SGHNT and CDR2 YYREEE (reference sequence). The trim removed 1 base at V and 0 bases at J, leaving 1 base unmatched. The CDR3 bases are TGTGCCAGCAGCTTGACAGGGGTCTCCTACGAGCAGTACTTC. This codes for CASSLTGVSYEQYF.

The chain uses TRBV12-3 or TRBV12-4 and TRBJ2-5, with TRBD1 matching over 12 bases. V lost 2 bases to trimming and J lost 3 bases; unmatched junction nucleotides: 7. CDR3 length: 17 amino acids. The CDR3 region has the DNA TGTGCCAGCAGTTTAAGAGGGACAGGGGGCACCAAAGAGACCCAGTACTTC. It specifies CASSLRGTGGTKETQYF.

The rearrangement uses TRBV6-5 and TRBJ1-3; the D gene is possibly TRBD1 (6 bases). The V gene lost 8 bases and the J gene lost 2 bases, with 13 bases spanning the gap. Germline values: CDR1 MNHEY, CDR2 SVGAGI. CDR3 length: 14 residues. The DNA for the CDR3 is TGTGCCAGCGTAACGGGGGCTGCTGGAAACACCATATATTTT. Protein: CASVTGAAGNTIYF.

The rearrangement joins TRBV28 to TRBJ2-3; D may be TRBD2 (6 bases). Germline loops: CDR1 MDHEN, CDR2 SYDVKM. The CDR3 has 16 residues. With 2 bases removed from V and 1 base from J, the gap between germline ends came to 13 bases. The CDR3 here is CASSLRSWRGTDTQYF. DNA of the CDR3: TGTGCCAGCAGTTTACGGTCTTGGAGGGGCACAGATACGCAGTATTTT. The full variable domain, completed using reference TRBV28 and TRBJ2-3, is DVKVTQSSRYLVKRTGEKVFLECVQDMDHENMFWYRQDPGLGLRLIYFSYDVKMKEKGDIPEGYSVSREKKERFSLILESASTNQTSMYLCASSLRSWRGTDTQYFGPGTRLTVL.

This clonotype occurred many times. This chain joins TRBV29-1 and TRBJ1-2, with D possibly TRBD1 on 6 matching bases. The V gene's germline CDR1 is SQVTM and CDR2 ANQGSEA. V was trimmed by 8 bases and J by 0 bases, leaving 13 bases between them. This CDR3 region has 13 residues. The CDR3 coding sequence is TGCAGCACCCGGGACACAGCTAACTATGGCTACACCTTC. Translating gives CSTRDTANYGYTF.

In its sample, this clonotype was seen many times. This sequence joins TRBV30 and TRBJ2-5; a possible D gene is TRBD2 (7 bases). V lost 1 base and J lost 5, with 17 bases in between. From germline, CDR1 is GTSNPN and CDR2 SVGIG (reference sequence). This CDR3 contains 15 residues. The CDR3 spells CAWSALGGRGETQYF. The DNA for the CDR3 is TGTGCCTGGAGTGCCCTCGGGGGGCGCGGGGAGACCCAGTACTTC.

The chain employs TRBV29-1 and TRBJ2-1; no clear D gene. The V end was cut by 6 bases, the J end by 8 bases, with 8 bases between. Germline assignment: CDR1 SQVTM and CDR2 ANQGSEA. The CDR3 consists of 10 residues. CDR3 nucleotides: TGCAGCGTCCGTGGGGATGAGCAGTTCTTC. This encodes CSVRGDEQFF.

V usage is TRBV18 and J usage is TRBJ2-3, with D perhaps given as TRBD1 or TRBD2 (5 bases each). Germline CDR1 and CDR2: KGHSH and LQKENI. Trimming stripped 4 bases from V and 9 bases from J, with 17 bases between. This CDR3 has 14 residues. DNA of the CDR3: TGTGCCAGCTCACAGGGGTTAGGACTTGGAACGCAGTATTTT. Translated, it gives CASSQGLGLGTQYF.